A single sample gave rise to the 30 T cell receptor beta chains below, sequenced in a study of blood T cell repertoires in COVID-19. Some clones are missing from TCRdb's copy, which holds only in-frame ones; the method was immunoSEQ multiplex PCR. The repertoire holds about 370,000 clones, with roughly 86% as singletons. Material: PBMCs or T cells enriched from blood (not recorded which). The receptors originated from a woman aged 25 to 39 who had recovered from COVID-19.

There are a few counts of this clone. The chain employs TRBV27 and TRBJ1-4; no firm D call. The germline gives CDR1 MNHEY, CDR2 SMNVEV (reference sequence). Trimming took 2 bases from V and 5 from J, leaving 9 bases between them. The CDR3 runs 14 residues. The CDR3 DNA is TGTGCCAGCAGTTTAGTGGACTCGAATGAAAAACTGTTTTTT. Amino acids: CASSLVDSNEKLFF.

The chain joins TRBV20-1 to TRBJ2-7; 10 bases align to TRBD1. This CDR3 contains 15 residues. J was trimmed by 5 bases and V by 3 bases; bases with no gene match: 10. Germline V gene data show CDR1 as DFQATT and CDR2 as SNEGSKA (reference sequence). The CDR3 sequence is CSASQLGTGVDEQYF. For the CDR3, the DNA is TGCAGTGCTAGTCAACTTGGGACAGGGGTCGACGAGCAGTACTTC.

The chain couples TRBV7-6 to TRBJ2-7, with TRBD1 matching over 12 bases. Germline CDR1 reads SGHVS; CDR2 reads FNYEAQ. The CDR3 is made up of 15 amino acids. V dropped 5 bases and J dropped 3; count of bases not matched to a gene: 5. The CDR3 region has the DNA TGTGCCAGCAGCGAGGGACAGGGGGCCGGCTACGAGCAGTACTTC. Its protein is CASSEGQGAGYEQYF.

V usage is TRBV4-2 and J usage is TRBJ2-1; 9 bases are shared with TRBD2. The CDR3 runs 14 residues. CDR1 is LGHNA, CDR2 YNFKEQ, per germline. The ends lost 5 bases at V and 5 bases at J; junction bases unmatched: 4. The DNA for the CDR3 is TGTGCCAGCAGCGCGAGCGGGGGGCACAATGAGCAGTTCTTC. Its protein product is CASSASGGHNEQFF.

The gene calls are TRBV30 and TRBJ1-3, with D perhaps matching TRBD1 (5 bases). Germline values: CDR1 GTSNPN, CDR2 SVGIG (reference sequence). The germline V and J ends were trimmed by 2 bases and 11 bases, with 16 bases remaining between them. This CDR3 spans 13 amino acids. CDR3 residues: CAWSPGQWKAIYF. In DNA form, the CDR3 reads TGTGCCTGGAGTCCAGGACAATGGAAGGCCATATATTTT. Full variable domain (rest looked up from reference TRBV30 and TRBJ1-3): SQTIHQWPATLVQPVGSPLSLECTVEGTSNPNLYWYRQAAGRGLQLLFYSVGIGQISSEVPQNLSASRPQDRQFILSSKKLLLSDSGFYLCAWSPGQWKAIYFGEGSWLTVV.

CDR3 in DNA: TGTGCCAGCAGTTACTCAGGGGCTGAAGCTTTCTTT. It translates to CASSYSGAEAFF. This chain links TRBV6-2 or TRBV6-3 with TRBJ1-1, with D perhaps TRBD1 (5 bases). V gave up 0 bases and J gave up 6 bases, with 5 bases separating them. The germline gives CDR1 MNHEY, CDR2 SVGEGT. The length of the CDR3 is 12 residues.

The gene calls are TRBV7-2 and TRBJ1-1; tentative D call: TRBD1 (5 bases). V was clipped by 1 base and J by 4 bases, with 16 bases between them. CDR3 length: 16 residues. Germline CDR1 reads SGHTA; CDR2 reads FQGNSA. The CDR3 loop reads CASSLVRFRGSTEAFF. The CDR3 DNA follows: TGTGCCAGCAGCTTAGTTAGGTTTCGGGGGAGCACTGAAGCTTTCTTT. Using reference TRBV7-2 and TRBJ1-1 for the parts outside the CDR3, the full variable domain is GAGVSQSPSNKVTEKGKDVELRCDPISGHTALYWYRQSLGQGLEFLIYFQGNSAPDKSGLPSDRFSAERTGGSVSTLTIQRTQQEDSAVYLCASSLVRFRGSTEAFFGQGTRLTVV.

The chain carries TRBV7-9 and TRBJ2-7; TRBD2 matches 8 bases. The germline CDR1 and CDR2 sequences are SEHNR and FQNEAQ (reference sequence). Trimming removed 5 bases from V and 1 base from J; junction bases left unmatched: 7. This CDR3 has 15 amino acids. CDR3 region: CASSGAGATSYEQYF. The CDR3 coding sequence is TGTGCCAGCAGCGGAGCGGGGGCGACGTCCTACGAGCAGTACTTC.

The chain employs TRBV12-3 or TRBV12-4 and TRBJ2-1, with 7 bases lining up with TRBD1. This CDR3 has 12 amino acids. Trimming removed 5 bases from V and 7 bases from J; junction bases left unmatched: 2. CDR3 protein: CASSLRGNEQFF. CDR3 bases: TGTGCCAGCAGTCTCAGGGGGAATGAGCAGTTCTTC.

The chain combines TRBV14 with TRBJ2-2; 12 positions agree with TRBD2. CDR3 length: 17 residues. Losses at the gene ends were 4 bases for V and 3 bases for J; bases not matched to a gene: 6. Per the germline V gene, CDR1 is SGHDN and CDR2 is FVKESK. CDR3 sequence reads: CASSRLAGVLDTGELFF. The CDR3 DNA reads as TGTGCCAGCAGCCGACTAGCGGGGGTGCTGGACACCGGGGAGCTGTTTTTT.

The CDR3 coding sequence is TGTGCCAGCGGTCGGTCCGAATATAATTCACCCCTCCACTTT. It codes for CASGRSEYNSPLHF. The chain joins TRBV6-5 to TRBJ1-6; unclear D gene. The CDR3 covers 14 residues. V dropped 8 bases and J dropped 4 bases, with 12 bases sitting between them. Germline V gene sequence: CDR1 MNHEY, CDR2 SVGAGI.

This sequence joins TRBV7-2 and TRBJ2-3, with TRBD2 matching 11 bases. The length of the CDR3 is 18 residues. Germline assignment: CDR1 SGHTA and CDR2 FQGNSA. The ends lost 1 base at V and 1 base at J; junction bases unmatched: 7. The CDR3 nucleotides are TGTGCCAGCAGCTTAGTAGCGGGAGGGCTCCGTCGCACAGATACGCAGTATTTT. Its translation: CASSLVAGGLRRTDTQYF.

This chain joins TRBV11-2 and TRBJ2-2; 7 bases agree with TRBD2. The trim removed 1 base at V and 6 bases at J, leaving 2 bases unmatched. The CDR3 length is 14 residues. Germline CDR1 reads SGHAT; CDR2 reads FQNNGV. The CDR3 region has the DNA TGTGCCAGCAGCTTAGCTGGGAGGGCCGGGGAGCTGTTTTTT. It encodes CASSLAGRAGELFF.

The J gene is TRBJ2-3, the V gene TRBV7-9; TRBD1 matches at 7 bases. Per germline, CDR1 SEHNR and CDR2 FQNEAQ (reference sequence). The CDR3 is 14 residues long. The V segment lost 4 bases and the J segment 4 bases; nucleotides outside the gene matches: 5. CDR3 region: CASSSDRVADTQYF. CDR3 nucleotide sequence: TGTGCCAGCAGCTCCGACAGGGTTGCAGATACGCAGTATTTT.

Written as DNA, the CDR3 is TGTGCCAGCAGAGACAGGGCAACTAATGAAAAACTGTTTTTT. Translation: CASRDRATNEKLFF. This chain joins TRBV3-1 (or the pseudogene TRBV3-2) and TRBJ1-4; 7 bases align to TRBD1. Germline CDR1 and CDR2: LGHDT and YNNKEL (reference sequence). The CDR3 totals 14 residues. The V and J ends lost 6 bases and 0 bases, in that order; junction bases with no gene match: 1.

The chain recombines TRBV1 with TRBJ2-5; the DNA was not compared with TRBD2, the D call given in the table. TRBV1 is flagged as a pseudogene. CDR3 length: 15 residues. CDR3 bases: TGCACCAGCAGCCAACTGGTAAGCGGCGGGGGGACCCAGTACTTC. Its protein is CTSSQLVSGGGTQYF.

This chain joins TRBV10-3 and TRBJ2-1, with TRBD1 as a possible D gene (7 bases). The CDR3 spans 20 residues. V lost 3 bases, J lost 6 bases, and 30 bases lay in between. CDR1 is ENHRY and CDR2 is SYGVKD in the germline V gene. The DNA of the CDR3 is TGTGCCATCAGTGATCCCAGATCGGGGCAGGGGGGTAGAGGTGCCAATGAGCAGTTCTTC. Its translation: CAISDPRSGQGGRGANEQFF.

CDR3 sequence: CASSDDGPGTSGINEQFF. CDR3 nucleotide sequence: TGTGCCAGCAGCGATGACGGACCCGGGACTAGCGGGATCAATGAGCAGTTCTTC. The chain recombines TRBV12-1 with TRBJ2-1; the tabulated D call, TRBD2, remains unverified against the DNA. TRBV12-1 is annotated as a pseudogene. The CDR3 is made up of 18 amino acids.

The CDR3 nucleotides are TGTGCCAGCAGTCAGGACAGGGTGAAAGGCGAGCAGTACTTC. Its translation: CASSQDRVKGEQYF. The chain couples TRBV6-6 to TRBJ2-7; TRBD1 matches 8 bases. V trimming: 5 bases; J trimming: 6 bases; junction bases outside the gene matches: 9. CDR3 size: 14 residues. Germline CDR1 and CDR2: MNHNY and SVGAGI (reference sequence).

This sequence joins TRBV30 and TRBJ1-1, with no clear D. The CDR3 is 16 amino acids. The germline V gene encodes CDR1 GTSNPN and CDR2 SVGIG (reference sequence). V lost 1 base to trimming and J lost 6 bases, with 21 bases between them. DNA of the CDR3: TGTGCCTGGAGTGGTTCGGGTCTCAAAGTGAGAGCTGAAGCTTTCTTT. Encoded protein: CAWSGSGLKVRAEAFF.

The rearrangement joins TRBV30 to TRBJ2-1; 12 bases are shared with TRBD2. V trimming: 2 bases; J trimming: 6 bases; junction bases outside the gene matches: 5. Germline lookup yields CDR1 GTSNPN and CDR2 SVGIG (reference sequence). The CDR3 runs to 15 residues. The CDR3 nucleotides read TGTGCCTGGAGTCGACGGACTAGCGGGACCAATGAGCAGTTCTTC. Amino acid sequence: CAWSRRTSGTNEQFF.

V is TRBV14 and J is TRBJ1-2; D uncertain. Trimming cost V 0 bases and J 8 bases, with 13 bases left between them. The CDR3 consists of 14 residues. Germline lookup yields CDR1 SGHDN and CDR2 FVKESK. The CDR3 is CASSQDLAGGGYTF. As DNA, the CDR3 is TGTGCCAGCAGCCAAGATTTGGCGGGCGGAGGCTACACCTTC.

This clone is a singleton in its sample. J is TRBJ1-1 and V is TRBV30; 7 bases fit TRBD1. Per the germline V gene, CDR1 is GTSNPN and CDR2 is SVGIG (reference sequence). Losses at the gene ends were 6 bases for V and 0 bases for J; bases not matched to a gene: 4. The CDR3 length is 13 residues. This chain's CDR3 is CACLGQMNTEAFF. Here the CDR3 DNA reads TGTGCCTGCCTGGGACAGATGAACACTGAAGCTTTCTTT.

The chain combines TRBV9 with TRBJ1-5; 10 bases are shared with TRBD1. The V segment lost 3 bases and the J segment 1 base; nucleotides outside the gene matches: 13. The CDR3 has 19 amino acids. CDR1 is SGDLS, CDR2 YYNGEE, per germline. CDR3 DNA: TGTGCCAGCAGCGCCCCAACCGGGACAGGGGAAGTGAGCAATCAGCCCCAGCATTTT. It yields the protein CASSAPTGTGEVSNQPQHF.

V usage is TRBV5-1 and J usage is TRBJ2-3; TRBD2 agrees at 7 bases. V gave up 6 bases and J gave up 6 bases; unmatched junction bases: 13. This CDR3 is built from 15 residues. Germline-derived CDR1 and CDR2 are SGHRS and YFSETQ. The CDR3 reads CASNERGAGRDTQYF. The CDR3 nucleotides are TGCGCCAGCAATGAGCGGGGCGCAGGAAGGGATACGCAGTATTTT.

J is TRBJ2-3 and V is TRBV30; TRBD1 is a possible D gene (6 bases). The CDR3 is made up of 13 amino acids. Per germline, CDR1 GTSNPN and CDR2 SVGIG (reference sequence). V dropped 3 bases and J dropped 4 bases, with 11 bases sitting between them. CDR3 coding DNA: TGTGCCTGGAGCAGGGGCGGATCAGATACGCAGTATTTT. Amino acid sequence: CAWSRGGSDTQYF. Variable domain in full (rest from reference TRBV30 and TRBJ2-3): SQTIHQWPATLVQPVGSPLSLECTVEGTSNPNLYWYRQAAGRGLQLLFYSVGIGQISSEVPQNLSASRPQDRQFILSSKKLLLSDSGFYLCAWSRGGSDTQYFGPGTRLTVL.

This clone was counted a few times. The chain couples TRBV9 to TRBJ1-1, with a tentative D call TRBD1 (5 bases). V shed 4 bases and J shed 0 bases, with 10 bases lying between them. CDR1 and CDR2 from the germline V gene are SGDLS and YYNGEE. This CDR3 region has 14 residues. The CDR3 region is CASSTDSLNTEAFF. CDR3 sequence (DNA): TGTGCCAGCAGCACCGACAGCCTGAACACTGAAGCTTTCTTT.

J is TRBJ1-6 and V is TRBV7-9; possibly TRBD1 for D (5 bases). V dropped 7 bases and J dropped 7 bases, with 17 bases sitting between them. Germline CDR1 and CDR2: SEHNR and FQNEAQ (reference sequence). CDR3 size: 15 residues. CDR3 sequence: CASTSTSGGNSPLHF. CDR3 nucleotides: TGTGCCAGCACTAGCACGTCCGGGGGGAATTCACCCCTCCACTTT.

The sample holds many counts of this clone. The rearrangement uses TRBV5-5 and TRBJ1-2; 8 positions match TRBD1. Trimming at V came to 3 bases and at J to 4 bases, leaving 8 bases not matched to a gene. Looked up from germline, CDR1 is SGHKS and CDR2 is YYEKEE (reference sequence). This CDR3 comprises 15 residues. The CDR3 region is CASSYSGGEGYGYTF. CDR3 sequence (DNA): TGTGCCAGCAGCTACTCAGGGGGCGAAGGCTATGGCTACACCTTC.

The CDR3, as DNA: TGTGCCAGCAGCAAACCGGGACAGGGAGGTCGGGATGAAAAACTGTTTTTT. Translation: CASSKPGQGGRDEKLFF. The chain joins TRBV28 to TRBJ1-4, with 9 bases aligning to TRBD1. Germline V gene lookup returns CDR1 MDHEN and CDR2 SYDVKM. J was trimmed by 6 bases and V by 6 bases; bases with no gene match: 14. The CDR3 extends over 17 amino acids.